The TCR beta chain under discussion was sequenced for a study of CD8 T cells in Susac syndrome. Germline V gives CDR1 MNHNY, CDR2 SVGAGI (reference sequence). Trimming took off 3 bases at V and 7 bases at J, with 17 bases between the two ends. The CDR3 contains 15 residues. RNA totalling about 0.45 to 1 ug underwent reverse transcription with random hexamers. Amplification of TCR beta CDR3 was carried out by immunoSEQ multiplex PCR, which covered 54 Vbeta and 13 Jbeta segments. TCRdb analysed the immunoSEQ multiplex PCR reads with MiXCR anew, one entry per CDR3 protein. There are 150,000 or so distinct CDR3 sequences in the sample; 85% to 95% occur only once, and more than 0.11% lies in the top ten. Of note for this clonotype: The antigen remains undetermined.

The study sequenced TCR beta in blood CD8+ and CD4+ T cells. TEMRA cells were FACS-enriched, unlike CD8+ and CD4+ T cells, which were negatively isolated. Study-level results: A relatively small number of individuals underwent TCR sequencing and HLA analysis.

Sequences were obtained from CD4+ T cells from PBMCs. The sequence was obtained from a human donor in good health. This chain uses TRBV6-6 with TRBJ2-3; D is perhaps TRBD2 (6 bases). The CDR3 DNA reads as TGTGCCAGCAGTTATAGTGCGGGGCGAAGGAATACGCAGTATTTT. As protein: CASSYSAGRRNTQYF.